What follows are 15 T cell receptor beta chains derived from one specimen sequenced in a study of blood T cell repertoires in COVID-19. Profiling relied on immunoSEQ multiplex PCR, and the TCRdb table lists in-frame clones only, not all of them. The data hold a few hundred thousand clones, with roughly 91% observed a single time. The sequenced material came from peripheral blood. The receptors shown here come from a man aged 30 to 39 with acute or convalescent COVID-19.

The chain joins TRBV18 to TRBJ1-2; 7 nucleotides align to TRBD1. Germline CDR1 KGHSH, CDR2 LQKENI. The CDR3 covers 19 residues. V was clipped by 1 base and J by 4 bases; unmatched bases: 18. The CDR3: CASSPLSGRGTVSTYGYTF. The CDR3 DNA reads as TGTGCCAGCTCACCACTTTCCGGCAGGGGGACCGTTTCTACCTATGGCTACACCTTC.

Remarks on this clone: The same CDR3 arises from other DNA sequences in this sample as well. The chain employs TRBV11-2 and TRBJ1-5; D possibly corresponds to TRBD1 (5 bases). The CDR3 runs 13 residues. V lost 5 bases, J lost 4 bases, and 9 bases lay in between. Germline lookup yields CDR1 SGHAT and CDR2 FQNNGV. The CDR3: CASSLDRNQPQHF. In DNA form, the CDR3 reads TGTGCCAGCAGCCTCGACAGAAATCAGCCCCAGCATTTT.

The gene calls are TRBV19 and TRBJ1-1, with TRBD1 as a possible D gene (6 bases). This CDR3 has 14 residues. Germline CDR1 and CDR2: LNHDA and SQIVND (reference sequence). V lost 4 bases and J lost 3, with 12 bases in between. The CDR3 DNA follows: TGTGCCAGTAGTACCCGACAGGTCGACACTGAAGCTTTCTTT. Encoded protein: CASSTRQVDTEAFF.

This chain uses TRBV5-1 with TRBJ2-7, with D unresolved. V lost 0 bases and J lost 5, with 9 bases in between. The germline CDR1 and CDR2 sequences are SGHRS and YFSETQ. The CDR3 loop spans 13 amino acids. The CDR3, as DNA: TGCGCCAGCAGCTTGGCTAGGTCCCACGAGCAGTACTTC. Protein: CASSLARSHEQYF. The variable domain in full, with the rest retrieved from reference TRBV5-1 and TRBJ2-7, is KAGVTQTPRYLIKTRGQQVTLSCSPISGHRSVSWYQQTPGQGLQFLFEYFSETQRNKGNFPGRFSGRQFSNSRSEMNVSTLELGDSALYLCASSLARSHEQYFGPGTRLTVT.

The CDR3 DNA is TGCGCCAGCAGCCAAGATATCCGCAACTTTAACTATGGCTACACCTTC. It codes for CASSQDIRNFNYGYTF. The chain links TRBV4-1 to TRBJ1-2; D call uncertain. Trimming removed 0 bases at V and 1 base at J, with 12 bases between. The CDR3 loop spans 16 amino acids. Germline CDR1 and CDR2: MGHRA and YSYEKL.

This sequence joins TRBV5-4 and TRBJ2-1; D not resolved. The V and J ends lost 6 bases and 7 bases respectively, with 8 bases between them. Germline values: CDR1 SGHNT, CDR2 YYREEE (reference sequence). There are 11 residues in the CDR3. In nucleotides, the CDR3 is TGTGCCAGCACGCTAGGAAATGAGCAGTTCTTC. Translation: CASTLGNEQFF.

This chain uses TRBV7-3 with TRBJ2-2; 11 bases agree with TRBD2. V shed 5 bases and J 3 bases; nucleotides not matched to a gene: 11. Germline lookup yields CDR1 SGHTA and CDR2 FQGTGA. The CDR3 covers 18 residues. The CDR3 DNA reads as TGTGCCAGCAGCCCGACTAGCGGGAACCGATTCTACACCGGGGAGCTGTTTTTT. The encoded protein is CASSPTSGNRFYTGELFF.

The chain employs TRBV30 and TRBJ2-2; weak D call: TRBD2 (5 bases). The CDR3 extends over 16 amino acids. V was clipped by 2 bases and J by 5 bases, with 18 bases between them. CDR1 and CDR2 (germline): GTSNPN, SVGIG (reference sequence). CDR3 in DNA: TGTGCCTGGAGTATACTAGTGATCAGTGGGACCGGGGAGCTGTTTTTT. Translation: CAWSILVISGTGELFF.

This rearrangement joins TRBV10-3 to TRBJ1-1; maybe TRBD1 (6 bases). V was clipped by 8 bases and J by 4 bases, with 14 bases between them. Germline CDR1 is ENHRY and CDR2 is SYGVKD. The CDR3 has 13 amino acids. DNA of the CDR3: TGTGCCATCCAGGACAGCATCGGCACTGAAGCTTTCTTT. Translated: CAIQDSIGTEAFF.

This chain connects TRBV5-1 to TRBJ1-4, with TRBD1 as a possible D gene (6 bases). This CDR3 spans 14 amino acids. V was pared by 2 bases and J by 8 bases, with 13 bases between. The germline V gene has CDR1 SGHRS and CDR2 YFSETQ. As DNA, the CDR3 is TGCGCCAGCAGCTTTGGCAGGGGTGGAGAAAAACTGTTTTTT. It encodes CASSFGRGGEKLFF. Variable domain in full (rest from reference TRBV5-1 and TRBJ1-4): KAGVTQTPRYLIKTRGQQVTLSCSPISGHRSVSWYQQTPGQGLQFLFEYFSETQRNKGNFPGRFSGRQFSNSRSEMNVSTLELGDSALYLCASSFGRGGEKLFFGSGTQLSVL.

DNA of the CDR3: TGTGCCAGCAGCCTCTCCCGAGGGGGAGACAAGAATTCACCCCTCCACTTT. Translated, it gives CASSLSRGGDKNSPLHF. The chain uses TRBV5-4 and TRBJ1-6; the D gene is possibly TRBD1 (6 bases). Trimming cost V 4 bases and J 7 bases, with 21 bases left between them. This CDR3 is built from 17 residues. CDR1 SGHNT and CDR2 YYREEE come from the germline V gene (reference sequence).

The chain uses TRBV7-3 and TRBJ1-1; D might be TRBD1 (5 bases). The CDR3 sequence is 17 residues long. The germline V gene has CDR1 SGHTA and CDR2 FQGTGA. Trimming pared 2 bases from V and 0 bases from J, leaving 16 bases between. In DNA, the CDR3 is TGTGCCAGCAGCTTAGGGTCAGCAAGGGGCATGAACACTGAAGCTTTCTTT. It is translated as CASSLGSARGMNTEAFF.

The V call is TRBV27, the J call TRBJ1-1; D might be TRBD1 (6 bases). This CDR3 comprises 13 residues. Per germline, CDR1 MNHEY and CDR2 SMNVEV (reference sequence). Trimming shortened V by 5 bases and J by 5 bases, and 12 bases separated the two germline ends. CDR3 DNA: TGTGCCAGCAGTCAGGGGCTTCTAACTGAAGCTTTCTTT. This codes for CASSQGLLTEAFF.

This chain joins TRBV11-2 and TRBJ2-7, with TRBD2 identical over 7 bases. The CDR3 consists of 18 residues. Germline CDR1 reads SGHAT; CDR2 reads FQNNGV. The J segment lost 5 bases and the V segment lost 5 bases, leaving 21 bases of the junction unmatched. Here the CDR3 reads CASSMPASGQSWEDEQYF. For the CDR3, the DNA is TGTGCCAGCAGCATGCCCGCTAGCGGACAATCTTGGGAGGACGAGCAGTACTTC.

The rearrangement joins TRBV5-5 to TRBJ1-1; a possible D gene is TRBD1 (5 bases). The germline gives CDR1 SGHKS, CDR2 YYEKEE (reference sequence). V was clipped by 1 base and J by 5 bases, with 6 bases between them. The CDR3 sequence is 12 residues long. As DNA, the CDR3 is TGTGCCAGCAGCTTGCAGGGAACTGAAGCTTTCTTT. It codes for CASSLQGTEAFF.